This T cell receptor beta chain was found in a study of OX40 agonist ivuxolimab in advanced cancers. The overall study: Patients were infused with ivuxolimab every 2 weeks at 0.01 to 10 mg/kg. Aged about 20 to 80 with a mean of about 60 years, they were approximately 80% male.

Some clones are missing from TCRdb's copy, which holds only in-frame ones; the method was immunoSEQ multiplex PCR. The sample lists more than 75,000 clones, around 87% occurring once. Germline V lookup: CDR1 SGHAT, CDR2 FQDESV (reference sequence). V was trimmed by 6 bases and J by 5 bases, leaving 19 bases between them. This CDR3 is built from 15 residues. This clone appeared a single time. Patients were ineligible given autoimmune disease history or systemic immunosuppression. Cycle 7 day 1, cycle 4 day 1, and baseline were the timepoints at which blood was sampled. This clonotype was sampled from an adult with an advanced solid tumor such as melanoma, head and neck, liver or kidney cancer. This chain joins TRBV11-1 and TRBJ1-1, with D perhaps matching TRBD1 (6 bases). The source material was CD4+ or CD8+ T cells sorted from blood, sampled in a trial of the OX40 agonist ivuxolimab. Here the CDR3 reads CASRGGGRVGTEAFF. For the CDR3, the DNA is TGTGCCAGCAGGGGCGGGGGGCGCGTCGGAACTGAAGCTTTCTTT.